These 26 T cell receptor beta chains originate from one sample sequenced in a study of response to subunit inactivated influenza vaccine. Each CDR3 protein is one row after TCRdb ran MiXCR on the RT-PCR reads. The table shows over 400,000 distinct CDR3 sequences, with roughly 9.7% occurring only once. This specimen was PBMCs from blood, taken 45 days after vaccination. The receptors come from a man in his forties or fifties who received an inactivated influenza vaccine.

The CDR3 DNA sequence: TGTGCCAGCAGGGCAGGGATCCGGGGTGGAGGGGAGCTGTTTTTT. It specifies CASRAGIRGGGELFF. The chain joins TRBV12-3 or TRBV12-4 to TRBJ2-2, with D perhaps given as TRBD1 or TRBD2 (5 bases each). The CDR3 spans 15 residues. The V end was cut by 6 bases, the J end by 8 bases, with 19 bases between.

This clonotype was counted between two and nine times. The rearrangement uses TRBV5-1 and TRBJ1-1; D may be TRBD1 (5 bases). The ends were cut back, 4 bases at V and 4 bases at J, with 11 bases in the middle. The CDR3 extends over 13 amino acids. Looked up from germline, CDR1 is SGHRS and CDR2 is YFSETQ. In nucleotides, the CDR3 is TGCGCCAGCAGCATGCAGGGTGCCACTGAAGCTTTCTTT. It translates to CASSMQGATEAFF. Together with reference TRBV5-1 and TRBJ1-1, the CDR3 gives the full variable domain: KAGVTQTPRYLIKTRGQQVTLSCSPISGHRSVSWYQQTPGQGLQFLFEYFSETQRNKGNFPGRFSGRQFSNSRSEMNVSTLELGDSALYLCASSMQGATEAFFGQGTRLTVV.

This clonotype was seen at least ten times. V is TRBV7-2 and J is TRBJ2-1; 7 bases fit TRBD2. This CDR3 comprises 13 residues. From germline, CDR1 is SGHTA and CDR2 FQGNSA. With 5 bases clipped from V and 4 bases from J, the junction kept 2 bases outside the gene matches. The CDR3 loop is CASSGGGYNEQFF. The CDR3, as DNA: TGTGCCAGCAGCGGGGGGGGTTACAATGAGCAGTTCTTC. Full variable domain (missing parts from reference TRBV7-2 and TRBJ2-1): GAGVSQSPSNKVTEKGKDVELRCDPISGHTALYWYRQSLGQGLEFLIYFQGNSAPDKSGLPSDRFSAERTGGSVSTLTIQRTQQEDSAVYLCASSGGGYNEQFFGPGTRLTVL.

This clonotype has just a few counts. Because the CDR3's place on the DNA is in doubt, the DNA is left out and the CDR3 is given as listed by TCRdb. The chain is built from TRBV7-2 and TRBJ2-7; the DNA was not used to check the table's D call, TRBD1. The CDR3 numbers 13 amino acids, ends counted. Germline assignment: CDR1 SGHTA and CDR2 FQGNSA. The CDR3 loop is CASSLVGTGTPYF.

J is TRBJ2-1 and V is TRBV7-6, with D tentatively TRBD2 (5 bases). The CDR3 runs to 17 residues. The germline V and J ends were trimmed by 4 bases and 0 bases, with 16 bases remaining between them. The germline gives CDR1 SGHVS, CDR2 FNYEAQ. This CDR3 is CASSSRVLGSSYNEQFF. The CDR3 nucleotides read TGTGCCAGCAGCTCGCGGGTTCTTGGATCCTCCTACAATGAGCAGTTCTTC.

This chain uses TRBV5-6 with TRBJ2-2; 10 bases match TRBD2. Germline V CDR1 and CDR2: SGHDT, YYEEEE. The CDR3 runs to 20 residues. V dropped 3 bases and J dropped 3; count of bases not matched to a gene: 17. For the CDR3, the DNA is TGTGCCAGCAGCTCTTTCGTCGGGTACTTAGCGGGAGGTGACACCGGGGAGCTGTTTTTT. Amino acids: CASSSFVGYLAGGDTGELFF.

This chain connects TRBV12-3 or TRBV12-4 to TRBJ1-3; TRBD1 matches at 8 bases. The V segment lost 3 bases and the J segment 3 bases; nucleotides outside the gene matches: 7. The CDR3 runs to 16 residues. CDR3 sequence: CASSLGQATFGNTIYF. As DNA, the CDR3 is TGTGCCAGCAGTTTGGGACAGGCCACCTTTGGAAACACCATATATTTT.

This clonotype was picked up a small number of times. This rearrangement joins TRBV19 to TRBJ1-1; maybe TRBD1 (5 bases). The V and J ends lost 8 bases and 10 bases respectively, with 17 bases between them. Looked up from germline, CDR1 is LNHDA and CDR2 is SQIVND (reference sequence). The CDR3 has 12 amino acids. CDR3 coding DNA: TGTGCCAGTGACAGCCGGCCGGGGGGAGCTTTCTTT. Amino acids: CASDSRPGGAFF.

This clonotype was observed a handful of times. The V gene is TRBV3-1, the J gene TRBJ1-2, with D uncertain. Trimming removed 1 base at V and 8 bases at J, with 11 bases between. Germline V lookup: CDR1 LGHDT, CDR2 YNNKEL (reference sequence). The CDR3 runs 13 residues. The CDR3 nucleotides read TGTGCCAGCAGCCAAGGGTCGGGGTACGGCTACACCTTC. This sequence encodes CASSQGSGYGYTF.

As concerns this clonotype: One base away lies a much larger clone, so this may be a sequencing read error. The genes are TRBV20-1 and TRBJ2-7; possible D gene TRBD1, 6 bases. The assigned J gene may be wrong: the sequence end matches TRBJ2-1 better. This CDR3 region has 11 residues. Germline V gene lookup returns CDR1 DFQATT and CDR2 SNEGSKA (reference sequence). CDR3 sequence (DNA): TGCAGTGCAAAACAGGGTTACGAGCAGTTCTTC. Amino acids: CSAKQGYEQFF.

The chain has TRBV15 and TRBJ2-2; possibly TRBD1 for D (6 bases). The germline V gene encodes CDR1 LNHNV and CDR2 YYDKDF (reference sequence). The CDR3 spans 15 residues. Trimming took 6 bases from V and 0 from J, leaving 11 bases between them. CDR3 nucleotides: TGTGCCACCAGTGTGGGGGCTACGAACACCGGGGAGCTGTTTTTT. It translates to CATSVGATNTGELFF.

This clonotype has only a few counts. J is TRBJ2-5 and V is TRBV6-5; 16 positions match TRBD2. The J segment lost 1 base and the V segment lost 4 bases, leaving 6 bases of the junction unmatched. CDR3 length equals 18 residues. Per the germline V gene, CDR1 is MNHEY and CDR2 is SVGAGI. The CDR3 loop reads CASSWGLAGGIPQETQYF. In DNA, the CDR3 is TGTGCCAGCAGTTGGGGACTAGCGGGGGGGATTCCCCAAGAGACCCAGTACTTC.

This clonotype appeared a few times. The chain recombines TRBV7-3 with TRBJ2-1; 8 bases fit TRBD2. Germline CDR1 is SGHTA and CDR2 is FQGTGA. The CDR3 totals 15 residues. V gave up 1 base and J gave up 2 bases; unmatched junction bases: 1. The chain's CDR3 is CASSLSSGTYNEQFF. The CDR3 bases are TGTGCCAGCAGCTTAAGTAGCGGGACCTACAATGAGCAGTTCTTC. Full variable domain (remainder filled in from reference TRBV7-3 and TRBJ2-1): GAGVSQTPSNKVTEKGKYVELRCDPISGHTALYWYRQSLGQGPEFLIYFQGTGAADDSGLPNDRFFAVRPEGSVSTLKIQRTERGDSAVYLCASSLSSGTYNEQFFGPGTRLTVL.

This chain connects TRBV5-1 to TRBJ1-2, with D maybe TRBD1 (5 bases). From germline, CDR1 is SGHRS and CDR2 YFSETQ. CDR3 length: 15 residues. V was cut by 5 bases and J by 0 bases, with 14 bases left in between. The CDR3, as DNA: TGCGCCAGCAGACGCGGAGTGGGACCTAACTATGGCTACACCTTC. Residues: CASRRGVGPNYGYTF. Drawing the rest from reference TRBV5-1 and TRBJ1-2, the complete variable domain is KAGVTQTPRYLIKTRGQQVTLSCSPISGHRSVSWYQQTPGQGLQFLFEYFSETQRNKGNFPGRFSGRQFSNSRSEMNVSTLELGDSALYLCASRRGVGPNYGYTFGSGTRLTVV.

This clonotype was observed at least ten times. The chain uses TRBV10-3 and TRBJ2-1; D is possibly TRBD2 (7 bases). Trimming shortened V by 6 bases and J by 7 bases, and 13 bases separated the two germline ends. Germline lookup yields CDR1 ENHRY and CDR2 SYGVKD. The CDR3 sequence is 13 residues long. The DNA of the CDR3 is TGTGCCATCAGAGGGGGGGACCATAATGAGCAGTTCTTC. Its protein product is CAIRGGDHNEQFF.

This clonotype was detected only a few times. The chain recombines TRBV5-1 with TRBJ1-4; D is perhaps TRBD1 (5 bases). CDR3 size: 15 residues. CDR1 and CDR2 (germline): SGHRS, YFSETQ. The V end lost 4 bases, the J end lost 11 bases, and 21 bases lay between the germline ends. This CDR3 reads CASSPTDGVGGKLFF. CDR3 coding DNA: TGCGCCAGCAGCCCGACCGATGGGGTTGGGGGGAAACTGTTTTTT. Drawing the rest from reference TRBV5-1 and TRBJ1-4, the complete variable domain is KAGVTQTPRYLIKTRGQQVTLSCSPISGHRSVSWYQQTPGQGLQFLFEYFSETQRNKGNFPGRFSGRQFSNSRSEMNVSTLELGDSALYLCASSPTDGVGGKLFFGSGTQLSVL.

The sample holds a few counts of this clonotype. This rearrangement joins TRBV29-1 to TRBJ2-7; D assignment may be TRBD1 or TRBD2 (5 bases each). This CDR3 region has 15 residues. Germline V lookup: CDR1 SQVTM, CDR2 ANQGSEA. V gave up 2 bases and J gave up 3 bases, with 17 bases separating them. DNA of the CDR3: TGCAGCGTTGAACTACGTGGGACCTCCGTCTACGAGCAGTACTTC. Translated: CSVELRGTSVYEQYF.

This clonotype has ten or more counts. The chain is built from TRBV29-1 and TRBJ2-5, with D possibly being TRBD2 (7 bases). The CDR3 has 15 amino acids. V lost 3 bases, J lost 0 bases, and 14 bases lay in between. Germline V lookup: CDR1 SQVTM, CDR2 ANQGSEA. The CDR3 is CSVDFWGGHQETQYF. As DNA, the CDR3 is TGCAGCGTTGATTTTTGGGGGGGGCACCAAGAGACCCAGTACTTC.

This clonotype appeared a few times. This chain joins TRBV12-3 or TRBV12-4 and TRBJ1-2, with TRBD1 matching 8 bases. Trimming at V came to 5 bases and at J to 1 base, leaving 6 bases not matched to a gene. This CDR3 contains 15 residues. The CDR3 here is CASSPRDRHNYGYTF. CDR3 sequence (DNA): TGTGCCAGCAGTCCCCGGGACAGGCATAACTATGGCTACACCTTC.

This clonotype turned up a few times. The genes are TRBV24-1 and TRBJ2-7; tentatively, D is TRBD1 (6 bases). V gave up 4 bases and J gave up 0 bases, with 9 bases separating them. The CDR3 runs 14 residues. Germline-derived CDR1 and CDR2 are KGHDR and SFDVKD. The CDR3 DNA follows: TGTGCCACCAGTGAAGGGACACGCTCCTACGAGCAGTACTTC. It encodes CATSEGTRSYEQYF.

This clonotype was detected ten times or more. The chain couples TRBV5-5 to TRBJ1-5, with D perhaps matching TRBD1 (5 bases). The V gene's germline CDR1 is SGHKS and CDR2 YYEKEE (reference sequence). Trimming stripped 1 base from V and 0 bases from J, with 11 bases between. The CDR3 spans 16 residues. The CDR3 nucleotides are TGTGCCAGCAGCTTGTTCAGGGAATCTAGCAATCAGCCCCAGCATTTT. Encoded protein: CASSLFRESSNQPQHF.

There are many counts of this clonotype. V and J are TRBV12-3 or TRBV12-4 and TRBJ2-5, with D perhaps TRBD1 or TRBD2 (5 bases each). Between the trimmed V and J ends, which lost 4 bases and 5 bases, there was a span of 14 bases. The CDR3 covers 14 residues. This CDR3 is CASSSGTQRETQYF. In DNA form, the CDR3 reads TGTGCCAGCAGTTCCGGGACCCAAAGGGAGACCCAGTACTTC.

The CDR3 sequence is CASSGGTSGSRGPFF. As DNA, the CDR3 is TGCGCCAGCAGCGGAGGGACTAGCGGGAGTAGGGGTCCGTTCTTC. The rearrangement links TRBV5-1 to TRBJ2-1, with 14 nucleotides matching TRBD2. The germline gives CDR1 SGHRS, CDR2 YFSETQ. After removal of 4 bases from V and 15 bases from J, the junction contained 12 bases not matched to a gene. This CDR3 has 15 amino acids.

This clonotype has a handful of counts. The chain combines TRBV7-9 with TRBJ1-2, with TRBD1 identical over 9 bases. Germline values: CDR1 SEHNR, CDR2 FQNEAQ (reference sequence). This CDR3 has 17 amino acids. V shed 1 base, J shed 0 bases, and the junction held 6 bases outside the gene matches. The CDR3 DNA follows: TGTGCCAGCAGCTTAGAGGACAGGGGATGGGCTAACTATGGCTACACCTTC. It encodes CASSLEDRGWANYGYTF.

This chain uses TRBV12-3 or TRBV12-4 with TRBJ2-7, with TRBD1 identical over 8 bases. This CDR3 region has 14 residues. J gave up 2 bases and V 7 bases, and 7 bases lay outside the gene matches. CDR3 sequence reads: CASTRTGHPYEQYF. The CDR3 DNA reads TGTGCCAGCACCCGGACAGGGCACCCCTACGAGCAGTACTTC.

Ten or more counts support this clonotype. The CDR3 here is CASSGGIAGYTGELFF. CDR3 sequence (DNA): TGTGCCAGCAGCGGGGGCATAGCGGGTTACACCGGGGAGCTGTTTTTT. This chain links TRBV9 with TRBJ2-2; 7 bases are a match to TRBD2. This CDR3 region has 16 residues. Germline CDR1 reads SGDLS; CDR2 reads YYNGEE. V trimming: 3 bases; J trimming: 3 bases; junction bases outside the gene matches: 8.